This T cell receptor beta chain was captured by sequencing in a study of shared clonotypes between healthy human individuals (dated by TCRdb to the early 2020s). For the study in its entirety: Three men and two women, aged 18 to 49 years, made up the cohort. Per donor, three plates each were used for CD4 naive and CD4 memory, two for CD8 naive, and one for CD8 memory. To estimate repertoire size and how much clonotype sharing occurs between individuals, the study deeply sequenced the blood TCR repertoires of five or six healthy adults. To increase sequencing depth and limit assay-specific biases, TCR repertoire library preparation and sequencing were carried out by different laboratories using diverse techniques. Leukapheresis yielded between about 0.94 and 9 billion PBMCs per donor. Paper-wide results and their limitations: When a handful of donors were compared, the shared fraction of clonotypes was about 5.2% for naive CD4, about 4% for naive CD8, roughly 2.3% for memory CD4, and approximately 0.4% for memory CD8. Sampling was restricted to blood, and TCR repertoires in tissue are likely to differ from TCR repertoires in blood. Pairwise subsampling led to the expectation that sequencing depth would affect the degree of clonotype sharing among donors. Because the study included a small number of donors, the genetic and exposure-history diversity represented was limited. Naive subsets generally had larger estimated clonotype richness than memory subsets did. Rarefaction of sorted-subset datasets indicated incomplete sequencing despite the large sequencing depth. Compared with non-shared clonotypes, the clonotypes found in all four sorted-subset donors had higher generation probabilities.

This clone showed up just once. What antigen it recognizes has not been identified. Nothing much larger sits one base from this clone, and base qualities are not available. CD8 naive samples were obtained by positive selection for CCR7 among CD45RO-negative cells, yielding a CD45RA+CCR7+ population from which TemRA cells were excluded. The donors were healthy, HIV-negative adults who had no recently reported acute infections or vaccinations. Only Caucasian adults living in Nashville, Tennessee, USA were represented among the donors. Blood was collected by leukapheresis, and PBMCs were isolated by Ficoll-Histopaque density gradient centrifugation and then cryopreserved in liquid nitrogen vapor phase. Analytical flow cytometry was used to check the purity and quantity of each magnetically sorted T cell population. Each sorted fraction had its genomic DNA isolated and then quantified by UV absorbance on a Nanodrop 2000c.

Using the deep immunoSEQ assay, TCR CDR3 regions were amplified from genomic DNA by multiplex PCR. Genomic DNA extracted from each cell subset was distributed evenly over all wells of several immunoSEQ 96-well plates, and each plate served as one replicate. For sorted subsets, approximately 0.2 ug of genomic DNA, equivalent to roughly 30,000 T cell genomes, went into each replicate PCR. The purified libraries were quantified using a Qubit 3.0 fluorometer, sized with a Bioanalyzer 2100, and then quantified again using the KAPA Library Quantification kit. A separate single-read 150-cycle Illumina NextSeq 550 flow cell was used to sequence each immunoSEQ 96-well plate. In the original analysis: Because the immunoSEQ output held only junctional sequences and lacked quality scores, the filtering could not match the filtering applied to full-length reads. Sequences were annotated with PyIR, a Python wrapper for IgBLAST v1.9, using IMGT germline references to assign V/J genes and CDR3. Reads were filtered out if the reads had weak V/J assignments (E-value above 1e-6), no CDR3, stop codons, out-of-frame junctions, or ambiguous translated residues. V3J clonotypes were defined as sequences sharing an identical inferred V gene, J gene, and CDR3 amino acid sequence. To compute the percentage overlap between repertoires, the number of shared unique clonotypes was divided by the size of the smaller repertoire. Three approaches were used to assess repertoire richness: RTK rarefaction, the Chao1 estimator, and Recon v2.1 estimates of unobserved clonotypes. For all TCRbeta clonotypes obtained by the gDNA method from several donors, generation probabilities were computed with OLGA. TCRdb stores this immuneACCESS table with in-frame sequences only. Part of the clones is absent; in the studies checked, under half of the shortfall reflects unresolved V genes, and no reason is known for the rest. The V and J calls and clone size are taken from that table; D and trimming were inferred from the DNA. Here the sample has some 2,000,000 clones; about 94% occur a single time. In total, the top ten clones hold about 1.1% of the sample.

V is cut by 5 bases and J by 3 bases, and the space between the germline ends is 13 bases. From the cysteine up to the phenylalanine, the CDR3 has a length of 14 residues. Kept here is only the CDR3 DNA, which spans 42 bases and is read in frame from base 1. In the germline V gene, CDR1 corresponds to SGHRS and CDR2 to YFSETQ. This clonotype was sampled from a man between 18 and 29 years old in good health. Sequenced: naive CD8+ T cells sorted from blood. Interpreted using the paper, the cell subset or site label stands for: CD45RA+CCR7+. The V and J genes are TRBV5-1 and TRBJ2-3; the D element might be TRBD1 or TRBD2, as each aligns at 5 bases. Here is the DNA: TGCGCCAGCAGGGGACGGAGCTATACAGATACGCAGTATTTT. Its product reads: CASRGRSYTDTQYF.